Listed here are 4 T cell receptor beta chains from one sample, sequenced in a study of T cells in Graves' hyperthyroidism and ophthalmopathy (dated by TCRdb to about 2019). The method behind the library was multiplex PCR. Sequenced using an Illumina HiSeq 2000. The TCR beta CDR3 regions were amplified from the RNA transcripts. A first-round RT-PCR of the TCR CDR3 used the HTBI primer set with the Qiagen OneStep RT-PCR kit. TCRdb reworked the public reads: Q25 trimming with fastp, MiXCR clone assembly, productive beta chains retained. Rows are unified per CDR3 protein, each entry keeping the most common DNA and genes. In this sample the table shows about 290,000 distinct CDR3 sequences, roughly 15% of which occur a single time. 6.5% to 10% of the sample goes to the ten largest clones. Sequencing was carried out using blood. The receptors stem from a woman aged 40 to 50 with Graves' hyperthyroidism.

This clonotype was detected many times. The chain joins TRBV6-1 to TRBJ2-1; possible D gene TRBD2, 5 bases. V was shortened by 0 bases and J by 12 bases, with 9 bases between the two germline ends. Germline CDR1 and CDR2: MNHNS and SASEGT. This CDR3 is built from 12 residues. CDR3 bases: TGTGCCAGCAGTGAAGCGCGAGGGATGCAGTTCTTC. Encoded protein: CASSEARGMQFF.

This clonotype has at least ten counts. The chain combines TRBV7-2 with TRBJ1-1; D not certain. CDR1 SGHTA and CDR2 FQGNSA come from the germline V gene. V shed 6 bases and J shed 1 base, with 12 bases lying between them. The CDR3 has 14 residues. The DNA for the CDR3 is TGTGCCAGCAGTCAGGCCTCGGGGAACACTGAAGCTTTCTTT. Translation: CASSQASGNTEAFF.

This clonotype was seen many times. This rearrangement joins TRBV28 to TRBJ1-2, with a possible D match to TRBD1 (5 bases). V lost 8 bases, J lost 4 bases, and 11 bases lay in between. The CDR3 spans 12 residues. Per germline, CDR1 MDHEN and CDR2 SYDVKM. CDR3 nucleotides: TGTGCCAGCGGGGACGGGCGCTATGGCTACACCTTC. Protein product: CASGDGRYGYTF.

This clonotype was picked up many times. This chain uses TRBV18 with TRBJ2-3; possible D gene TRBD1, 6 bases. The CDR3 is 14 residues long. Trimming removed 1 base at V and 6 bases at J, with 11 bases between. CDR1 KGHSH and CDR2 LQKENI come from the germline V gene. For the CDR3, the DNA is TGTGCCAGCTCACCACAGGGGGTTGTTGATACGCAGTATTTT. Translated, it gives CASSPQGVVDTQYF.